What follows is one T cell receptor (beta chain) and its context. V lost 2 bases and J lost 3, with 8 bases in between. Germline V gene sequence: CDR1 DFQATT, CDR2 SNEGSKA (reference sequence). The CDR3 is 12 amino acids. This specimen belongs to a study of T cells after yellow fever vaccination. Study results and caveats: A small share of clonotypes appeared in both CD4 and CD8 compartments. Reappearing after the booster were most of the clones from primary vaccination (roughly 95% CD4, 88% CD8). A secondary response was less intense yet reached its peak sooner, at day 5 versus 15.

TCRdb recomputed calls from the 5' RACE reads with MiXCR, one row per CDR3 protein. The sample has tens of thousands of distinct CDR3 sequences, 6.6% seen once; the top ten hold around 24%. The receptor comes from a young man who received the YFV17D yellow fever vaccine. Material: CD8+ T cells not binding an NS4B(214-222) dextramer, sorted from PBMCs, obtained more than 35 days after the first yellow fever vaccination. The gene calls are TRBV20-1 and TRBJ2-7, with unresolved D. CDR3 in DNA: TGCAGTGCTAGACTAGGGTACTACGAGCAGTACGTC. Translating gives CSARLGYYEQYV.